Presented here are 28 T cell receptor beta chains from one specimen sequenced in a study of OX40 agonist ivuxolimab in advanced cancers. Clones were sequenced by immunoSEQ multiplex PCR, and TCRdb holds only the in-frame ones, with some missing. The sample gives over 70,000 clones, 65% to 90% of which show up once; roughly 2% is in the top ten. The source material was CD4+ or CD8+ T cells sorted from blood, sampled in a trial of the OX40 agonist ivuxolimab. These receptors were obtained from an adult with an advanced solid tumor such as melanoma, head and neck, liver or kidney cancer.

CDR3 bases: TGCAGCGTTGGAGGGGGGGGCCAACTGAGAGGGAAAAACATTCAGTACTTC. This codes for CSVGGGGQLRGKNIQYF. The genes are TRBV29-1 and TRBJ2-4, with D possibly TRBD2 on 7 matching bases. The CDR3 covers 17 residues. Germline V CDR1 and CDR2: SQVTM, ANQGSEA. The V end was cut by 4 bases, the J end by 4 bases, with 23 bases between.

This chain joins TRBV10-3 and TRBJ2-1, with TRBD1 matching over 12 bases. Looked up from germline, CDR1 is ENHRY and CDR2 is SYGVKD. The J segment lost 8 bases and the V segment lost 6 bases, leaving 5 bases of the junction unmatched. This CDR3 contains 14 residues. The CDR3 protein is CAIRPGQGADEQFF. CDR3 DNA: TGTGCCATCAGACCGGGACAGGGGGCTGATGAGCAGTTCTTC.

The chain has TRBV5-4 and TRBJ1-2, with TRBD1 identical over 7 bases. The trim removed 4 bases at V and 7 bases at J, leaving 10 bases unmatched. The germline gives CDR1 SGHNT, CDR2 YYREEE (reference sequence). This CDR3 has 14 amino acids. CDR3 DNA: TGTGCCAGCAGCCAAGCTACAGGGGAGATTGGCTACACCTTC. Amino acid sequence: CASSQATGEIGYTF.

The gene calls are TRBV5-1 and TRBJ2-3; 9 nucleotides match TRBD2. Trimming took 6 bases from V and 3 from J; bases not matched to a gene: 11. CDR1 is SGHRS and CDR2 is YFSETQ in the germline V gene. The CDR3 covers 16 residues. CDR3 bases: TGCGCCAGCACCCCGACGAGCGGGGGGATAACAGATACGCAGTATTTT. The encoded protein is CASTPTSGGITDTQYF.

The gene calls are TRBV7-9 and TRBJ1-1; a possible D gene is TRBD1 (6 bases). Deletions cut 3 bases from V and 0 bases from J, with 11 bases between. Germline-derived CDR1 and CDR2 are SEHNR and FQNEAQ (reference sequence). The CDR3 runs to 15 residues. For the CDR3, the DNA is TGTGCCAGCAGCTTCTCCCGGACAGTGAACACTGAAGCTTTCTTT. The encoded protein is CASSFSRTVNTEAFF.

This clone showed up just once. V usage is TRBV28 and J usage is TRBJ2-1, with 11 positions matching TRBD2. The V and J ends lost 3 bases and 5 bases, in that order; junction bases with no gene match: 6. The V gene's germline CDR1 is MDHEN and CDR2 SYDVKM. This CDR3 has 16 residues. CDR3 sequence reads: CASSFVGTSGHNEQFF. The CDR3 bases are TGTGCCAGCAGTTTTGTTGGGACTAGCGGTCACAATGAGCAGTTCTTC.

This chain connects TRBV20-1 to TRBJ1-1, with D perhaps matching TRBD1 (5 bases). Trimming left V 6 bases short and J 7 bases short, with 12 bases between. The CDR3 spans 11 residues. Germline CDR1 reads DFQATT; CDR2 reads SNEGSKA (reference sequence). The DNA for the CDR3 is TGCAGTGCCTTCGGACAACATGAAGCTTTCTTT. Its translation is CSAFGQHEAFF.

The genes are TRBV6-1 and TRBJ1-2; TRBD1 matches 7 bases. Germline assignment: CDR1 MNHNS and CDR2 SASEGT. V lost 3 bases and J lost 4; bases outside the gene matches: 8. This CDR3 contains 15 residues. CDR3 bases: TGTGCCAGCAGTGATACGGCAGGGGGTACCTATGGCTACACCTTC. It translates to CASSDTAGGTYGYTF.

There are a few counts of this clone. The chain employs TRBV5-1 and TRBJ2-5, with no clear D. V gave up 1 base and J gave up 5 bases, with 15 bases separating them. The CDR3 has 15 amino acids. Per germline, CDR1 SGHRS and CDR2 YFSETQ. This CDR3 reads CASSLRAVVGETQYF. The CDR3 bases are TGCGCCAGCAGCTTGAGAGCAGTCGTCGGGGAGACCCAGTACTTC.

The chain carries TRBV5-1 and TRBJ1-1, with D unresolved. Germline CDR1 reads SGHRS; CDR2 reads YFSETQ. V was trimmed by 5 bases and J by 11 bases, leaving 19 bases between them. The CDR3 consists of 13 residues. The CDR3 is CASSREITTKAFF. The CDR3 nucleotides read TGCGCCAGCAGTCGTGAAATCACAACCAAGGCTTTCTTT.

The chain has TRBV6-1 and TRBJ2-3; D is unclear. Trimming shortened V by 2 bases and J by 0 bases, and 9 bases separated the two germline ends. The germline gives CDR1 MNHNS, CDR2 SASEGT. This CDR3 has 15 residues. The CDR3 DNA reads as TGTGCCAGCAGTGAACTTCCGGGTAGCACAGATACGCAGTATTTT. Translated: CASSELPGSTDTQYF.

V usage is TRBV4-1 and J usage is TRBJ1-2; the D gene is possibly TRBD1 (6 bases). Between the trimmed V and J ends, which lost 6 bases and 7 bases, there was a span of 9 bases. The length of the CDR3 is 11 residues. Germline CDR1 and CDR2: MGHRA and YSYEKL. In DNA form, the CDR3 reads TGCGCCAGCAGTCGGGACACTGGCTACACCTTC. It codes for CASSRDTGYTF.

This rearrangement joins TRBV28 to TRBJ1-4, with 8 nucleotides matching TRBD1. The J segment lost 10 bases and the V segment lost 10 bases, leaving 14 bases of the junction unmatched. This CDR3 is 14 amino acids long. CDR1 is MDHEN and CDR2 is SYDVKM in the germline V gene. The CDR3 sequence is CATILGQGLGKLFF. The CDR3 region has the DNA TGTGCCACCATCCTAGGACAGGGTCTGGGAAAACTGTTTTTT.

Here the CDR3 reads CASSSTSGGAPGTDTQYF. CDR3 nucleotide sequence: TGCGCCAGCAGCTCGACTAGCGGGGGGGCCCCGGGCACAGATACGCAGTATTTT. The chain is built from TRBV5-1 and TRBJ2-3, with 14 bases matching TRBD2. This CDR3 is built from 18 residues. Losses at the gene ends were 3 bases for V and 1 base for J; bases not matched to a gene: 7. The V gene's germline CDR1 is SGHRS and CDR2 YFSETQ.

V is TRBV19 and J is TRBJ2-3, with 7 bases lining up with TRBD1. The CDR3 length is 15 residues. V lost 7 bases, J lost 2 bases, and 9 bases stayed unmatched. The germline gives CDR1 LNHDA, CDR2 SQIVND (reference sequence). This CDR3 reads CASKRQGVDTDTQYF. CDR3 DNA sequence: TGTGCCAGTAAGCGACAGGGCGTGGACACAGATACGCAGTATTTT.

This chain links TRBV4-1 with TRBJ1-5; no clear D. The CDR3 is 16 amino acids. V dropped 1 base and J dropped 2 bases, with 12 bases sitting between them. From germline, CDR1 is MGHRA and CDR2 YSYEKL. DNA of the CDR3: TGCGCCAGCAGCCAAGTCGGCACTCACGGCAATCAGCCCCAGCATTTT. This translates into CASSQVGTHGNQPQHF.

The V gene is TRBV10-3, the J gene TRBJ1-3; D unclear. The V gene lost 6 bases and the J gene lost 0 bases, with 12 bases spanning the gap. Per the germline V gene, CDR1 is ENHRY and CDR2 is SYGVKD. The CDR3 is 15 residues long. The CDR3 spells CAIRHPRDSGNTIYF. CDR3 bases: TGTGCCATCAGACATCCCCGGGACTCTGGAAACACCATATATTTT.

The chain employs TRBV28 and TRBJ1-4; tentatively, D is TRBD1 (5 bases). The V end lost 1 base, the J end lost 8 bases, and 11 bases lay between the germline ends. The CDR3 has 14 residues. From germline, CDR1 is MDHEN and CDR2 SYDVKM. Written as DNA, the CDR3 is TGTGCCAGCAGTTTATTCCCCCGGGGCGAAAAACTGTTTTTT. It is translated as CASSLFPRGEKLFF.

This chain uses TRBV5-1 with TRBJ2-7; D might be TRBD2 (7 bases). The CDR3 runs 16 residues. Germline lookup yields CDR1 SGHRS and CDR2 YFSETQ. V gave up 3 bases and J gave up 2 bases, with 18 bases separating them. CDR3 nucleotides: TGCGCCAGCAGCTCGGGGGGTGGGACACTAACCTACGAGCAGTACTTC. Encoded protein: CASSSGGGTLTYEQYF.

This clone was observed a single time. The chain employs TRBV5-5 and TRBJ1-4, with TRBD1 identical over 7 bases. V dropped 3 bases and J dropped 5; count of bases not matched to a gene: 10. The CDR3 sequence is 16 residues long. From germline, CDR1 is SGHKS and CDR2 YYEKEE (reference sequence). CDR3 loop: CASSWTQGVGNEKLFF. The DNA for the CDR3 is TGTGCCAGCAGCTGGACTCAGGGGGTGGGAAATGAAAAACTGTTTTTT. Supplemented by reference TRBV5-5 and TRBJ1-4, the full variable domain reads DAGVTQSPTHLIKTRGQQVTLRCSPISGHKSVSWYQQVLGQGPQFIFQYYEKEERGRGNFPDRFSARQFPNYSSELNVNALLLGDSALYLCASSWTQGVGNEKLFFGSGTQLSVL.

This clone was seen more than once but under ten times. The chain recombines TRBV4-1 with TRBJ2-3, with D tentatively TRBD2 (7 bases). Trimming shortened V by 0 bases and J by 6 bases, and 16 bases separated the two germline ends. The CDR3 has 16 residues. Germline values: CDR1 MGHRA, CDR2 YSYEKL. CDR3 nucleotide sequence: TGCGCCAGCAGCCAAGAAAAGTGGGGGGGCAGCGATACGCAGTATTTT. It encodes CASSQEKWGGSDTQYF.

The chain combines TRBV6-6 with TRBJ2-2; D is unclear. There are 15 residues in the CDR3. The V end lost 2 bases, the J end lost 6 bases, and 13 bases lay between the germline ends. From germline, CDR1 is MNHNY and CDR2 SVGAGI (reference sequence). DNA for the CDR3: TGTGCCAGCAGTTACCCTGGATTTTTAGCCGGGGAGCTGTTTTTT. It is translated as CASSYPGFLAGELFF.

The V and J genes are TRBV5-1 and TRBJ2-1; 12 nucleotides line up with TRBD2. Germline V gene sequence: CDR1 SGHRS, CDR2 YFSETQ. Losses at the gene ends were 4 bases for V and 7 bases for J; bases not matched to a gene: 9. The CDR3 length is 16 residues. The CDR3 here is CASSTRTSGVGNEQFF. Written as DNA, the CDR3 is TGCGCCAGCAGCACCCGGACTAGCGGGGTGGGTAATGAGCAGTTCTTC.

As regards this clone: The sample has other DNA sequences that encode this CDR3 too. The CDR3: CASSYSTGGYEQYF. DNA for the CDR3: TGTGCCAGCAGTTACTCTACAGGGGGCTACGAGCAGTACTTC. The V and J genes are TRBV6-6 and TRBJ2-7, with TRBD1 matching 8 bases. This CDR3 spans 14 amino acids. From germline, CDR1 is MNHNY and CDR2 SVGAGI (reference sequence). J was trimmed by 3 bases and V by 0 bases; bases with no gene match: 1.

The DNA of the CDR3 is TGTGCCAGCAGCCCCGGGGAGGCGGGGACCCAGTACTTC. It codes for CASSPGEAGTQYF. The rearrangement joins TRBV5-4 to TRBJ2-5, with D perhaps matching TRBD2 (6 bases). Trimming took off 4 bases at V and 7 bases at J, with 14 bases between the two ends. The germline CDR1 and CDR2 sequences are SGHNT and YYREEE (reference sequence). The CDR3 extends over 13 amino acids.

The chain joins TRBV5-1 to TRBJ1-6; D is possibly TRBD1 (5 bases). Trimming left V 4 bases short and J 10 bases short, with 21 bases between. CDR3 length equals 16 residues. Germline loops: CDR1 SGHRS, CDR2 YFSETQ. The CDR3 DNA reads as TGCGCCAGCAGCCTTGACGGAGGGGCCTCCCGATCACCCCTCCACTTT. Its protein is CASSLDGGASRSPLHF.

The rearrangement uses TRBV7-2 and TRBJ1-1; unclear D gene. Germline CDR1 reads SGHTA; CDR2 reads FQGNSA. Trimming removed 8 bases from V and 1 base from J, with 14 bases in between. The CDR3 is made up of 14 amino acids. DNA of the CDR3: TGTGCCAGCTCCAGGAATGTGGGGAACACTGAAGCTTTCTTT. It translates to CASSRNVGNTEAFF. The entire variable domain, with the rest obtained from reference TRBV7-2 and TRBJ1-1, is as follows: GAGVSQSPSNKVTEKGKDVELRCDPISGHTALYWYRQSLGQGLEFLIYFQGNSAPDKSGLPSDRFSAERTGGSVSTLTIQRTQQEDSAVYLCASSRNVGNTEAFFGQGTRLTVV.

The CDR3 DNA follows: TGTGCCAGCTCACGGACAGACAACACTGAAGCTTTCTTT. This gives the protein CASSRTDNTEAFF. V usage is TRBV18 and J usage is TRBJ1-1; D is perhaps TRBD1 (6 bases). This CDR3 is 13 amino acids long. The V gene lost 4 bases and the J gene lost 2 bases, with 8 bases spanning the gap. Germline V gene data show CDR1 as KGHSH and CDR2 as LQKENI.